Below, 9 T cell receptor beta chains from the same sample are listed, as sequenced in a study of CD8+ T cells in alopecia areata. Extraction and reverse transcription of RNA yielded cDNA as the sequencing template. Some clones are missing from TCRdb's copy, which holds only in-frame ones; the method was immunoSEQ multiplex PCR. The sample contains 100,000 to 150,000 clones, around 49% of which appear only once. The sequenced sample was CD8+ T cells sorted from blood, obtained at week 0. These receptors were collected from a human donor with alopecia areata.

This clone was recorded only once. The CDR3 DNA reads TGTGCCAGCAGTTTAATGGGACAGGGGGAGACCCAGTACTTC. This translates into CASSLMGQGETQYF. V gene TRBV27 combines with J gene TRBJ2-5; TRBD1 matches 10 bases. Per the germline V gene, CDR1 is MNHEY and CDR2 is SMNVEV (reference sequence). The CDR3 has 14 amino acids. The junction had 2 bases not matched to a gene; V was cut back by 2 bases and J by 5 bases.

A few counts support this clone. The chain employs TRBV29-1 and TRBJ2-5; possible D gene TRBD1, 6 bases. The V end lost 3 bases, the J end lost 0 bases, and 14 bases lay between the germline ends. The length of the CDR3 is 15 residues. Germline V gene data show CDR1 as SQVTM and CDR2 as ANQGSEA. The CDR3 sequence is CSVEGQDSHQETQYF. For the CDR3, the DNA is TGCAGCGTTGAGGGCCAGGACAGCCACCAAGAGACCCAGTACTTC.

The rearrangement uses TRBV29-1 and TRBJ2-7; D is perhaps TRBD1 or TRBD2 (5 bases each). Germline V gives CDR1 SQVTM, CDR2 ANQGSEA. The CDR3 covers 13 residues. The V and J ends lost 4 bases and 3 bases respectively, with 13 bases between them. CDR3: CSVVWDGFYEQYF. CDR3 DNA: TGCAGCGTTGTTTGGGACGGGTTCTACGAGCAGTACTTC.

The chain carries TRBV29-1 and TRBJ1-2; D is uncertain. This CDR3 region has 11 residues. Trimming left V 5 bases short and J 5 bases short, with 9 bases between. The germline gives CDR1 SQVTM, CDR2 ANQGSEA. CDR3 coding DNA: TGCAGCGTTCCTTGGGCGTATGGCTACACCTTC. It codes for CSVPWAYGYTF. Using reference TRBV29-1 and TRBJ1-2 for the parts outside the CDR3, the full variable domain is SAVISQKPSRDICQRGTSLTIQCQVDSQVTMMFWYRQQPGQSLTLIATANQGSEATYESGFVIDKFPISRPNLTFSTLTVSNMSPEDSSIYLCSVPWAYGYTFGSGTRLTVV.

The CDR3 nucleotides are TGTGCCAGGGGATACAATGAGCAGTTCTTC. Its protein is CARGYNEQFF. V gene TRBV2 combines with J gene TRBJ2-1, with D unresolved. V dropped 9 bases and J dropped 4 bases, with 4 bases sitting between them. The CDR3 has 10 amino acids. Germline lookup yields CDR1 SNHLY and CDR2 FYNNEI.

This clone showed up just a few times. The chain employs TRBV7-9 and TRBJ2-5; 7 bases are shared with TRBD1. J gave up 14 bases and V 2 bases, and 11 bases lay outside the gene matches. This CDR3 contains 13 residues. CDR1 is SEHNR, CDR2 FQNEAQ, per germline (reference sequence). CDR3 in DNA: TGTGCCAGCAGCTTACTACTCCGGGACAGAGTCTACTTC. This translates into CASSLLLRDRVYF. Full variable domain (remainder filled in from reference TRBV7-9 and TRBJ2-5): DTGVSQNPRHKITKRGQNVTFRCDPISEHNRLYWYRQTLGQGPEFLTYFQNEAQLEKSRLLSDRFSAERPKGSFSTLEIQRTEQGDSAMYLCASSLLLRDRVYFGPGTRLLVL.

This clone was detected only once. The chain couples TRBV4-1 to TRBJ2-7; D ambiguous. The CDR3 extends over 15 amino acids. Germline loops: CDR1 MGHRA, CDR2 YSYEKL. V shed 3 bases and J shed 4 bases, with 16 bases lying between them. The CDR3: CASSHYERPGYEQYF. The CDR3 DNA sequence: TGCGCCAGCAGCCACTACGAGCGACCTGGGTACGAGCAGTACTTC.

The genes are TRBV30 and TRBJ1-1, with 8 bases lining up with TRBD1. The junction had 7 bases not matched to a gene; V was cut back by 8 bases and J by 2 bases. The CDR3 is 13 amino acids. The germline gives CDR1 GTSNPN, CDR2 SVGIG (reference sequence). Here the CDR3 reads CAGYRGGNTEAFF. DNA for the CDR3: TGTGCCGGCTACAGGGGGGGTAACACTGAAGCTTTCTTT.

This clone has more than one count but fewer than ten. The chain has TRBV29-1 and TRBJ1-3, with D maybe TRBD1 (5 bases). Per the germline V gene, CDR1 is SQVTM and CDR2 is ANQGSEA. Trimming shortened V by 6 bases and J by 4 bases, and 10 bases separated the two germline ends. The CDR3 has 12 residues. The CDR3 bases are TGCAGCGTCGCAGGGCTCGGAAACACCATATATTTT. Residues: CSVAGLGNTIYF.